A selection of T cell receptor beta chains follows, all from one sample in a study of long-term antiretroviral therapy in people with HIV. Here immunoSEQ multiplex PCR was the method, and the copy in TCRdb shows in-frame clones only, minus some. The sample carries around 30,000 clones, roughly 84% recorded once. This material consisted of unsorted PBMCs, taken 3 years after starting antiretroviral therapy. Receptors originate from a man between 40 and 49 years old with HIV. The CDR3 runs from the conserved cysteine through the conserved F or W. The D gene is left open where the match is weak. Clone size is stated in some rows and not others, as once, few, many or a class when expanded.

J: TRBJ2-7
V: TRBV6-5
size: once
D: NA
DNA: TGTGCCAGCAGCCAGTTGAGGGGATTCCGCTACGAGCAGTACTTC
CDR3: CASSQLRGFRYEQYF

J: TRBJ2-7
V: TRBV19
size: NA
D: TRBD2
DNA: TGTGCCAGTAGTATGGAAGCGGGGGGTTCCTACGAGCAGTACTTC
CDR3: CASSMEAGGSYEQYF

J: TRBJ1-2
V: TRBV6-1
size: NA
D: NA
DNA: TGTGCCTTAATGGGGACGGCATTTTGGGGCTACACCTTC
CDR3: CALMGTAFWGYTF

J: TRBJ2-2
V: TRBV29-1
size: NA
D: TRBD2
DNA: TGCAGCGGGACTAGCGGGGACACCGGGGAGCTGTTTTTT
CDR3: CSGTSGDTGELFF

J: TRBJ2-1
V: TRBV11-1
size: NA
D: NA
DNA: TGTGCCAGCAGCCCTACAGGTGAGCAGTTCTTC
CDR3: CASSPTGEQFF

J: TRBJ2-7
V: TRBV7-9
size: NA
D: NA
DNA: TGTGCCAGCAGCTTAGCGCAGGAAGGGGACCGCTACGAGCAGTACTTC
CDR3: CASSLAQEGDRYEQYF

J: TRBJ1-1
V: TRBV12-2
size: NA
D: NA
DNA: TGTGCAAGTCGCTTCCGCGGTATAAAACTGTACCGGGAGAACACTGAAGCTTTCTTT
CDR3: CASRFRGIKLYRENTEAFF

J: TRBJ2-2
V: TRBV5-1
size: NA
D: NA
DNA: TGCGCCAGCAGCTTGGAAGGAAACACCGGGGAGCTGTTTTTT
CDR3: CASSLEGNTGELFF

J: TRBJ1-1
V: TRBV11-3
size: NA
D: TRBD1
DNA: TGTGCCAGCAGCCTCACAGGGGTTCACACTGAAGCTTTCTTT
CDR3: CASSLTGVHTEAFF

J: TRBJ1-5
V: TRBV29-1
size: NA
D: TRBD1
DNA: TGCAGCGTTTCAGGACAGGGACAGCCCCAGCATTTT
CDR3: CSVSGQGQPQHF

J: TRBJ1-5
V: TRBV19
size: few
D: NA
DNA: TGTGCCAGTAGACTCACTGCGGGGAGCAATCAGCCCCAGCATTTT
CDR3: CASRLTAGSNQPQHF

J: TRBJ1-1
V: TRBV9
size: NA
D: NA
DNA: TGTGCCAGCAGCGGAGGGGTCATGAACACTGAAGCTTTCTTT
CDR3: CASSGGVMNTEAFF

J: TRBJ1-3
V: TRBV7-8
size: NA
D: NA
DNA: TGTGCCAGCAGCTCTGGGGTGTCTGGAAACACCATATATTTT
CDR3: CASSSGVSGNTIYF

J: TRBJ2-5
V: TRBV20-1
size: NA
D: NA
DNA: TGCAGTGGGAGATGGCAAGAGACCCAGTACTTC
CDR3: CSGRWQETQYF

J: TRBJ2-6
V: TRBV6-1
size: NA
D: NA
DNA: TGTGCCAGCAGTGATGTAAGCTCTGGGGCCAACGTCCTGACTTTC
CDR3: CASSDVSSGANVLTF

J: TRBJ2-1
V: TRBV6-5
size: NA
D: NA
DNA: TGTGCCAGCAGCGACATCGTAGGGGAGCAGTTCTTC
CDR3: CASSDIVGEQFF

J: TRBJ1-6
V: TRBV4-2
size: few
D: NA
DNA: TGTGCCAGCAGCCAAGATCGAGGGGCGGGTTCACCCCTCCACTTT
CDR3: CASSQDRGAGSPLHF